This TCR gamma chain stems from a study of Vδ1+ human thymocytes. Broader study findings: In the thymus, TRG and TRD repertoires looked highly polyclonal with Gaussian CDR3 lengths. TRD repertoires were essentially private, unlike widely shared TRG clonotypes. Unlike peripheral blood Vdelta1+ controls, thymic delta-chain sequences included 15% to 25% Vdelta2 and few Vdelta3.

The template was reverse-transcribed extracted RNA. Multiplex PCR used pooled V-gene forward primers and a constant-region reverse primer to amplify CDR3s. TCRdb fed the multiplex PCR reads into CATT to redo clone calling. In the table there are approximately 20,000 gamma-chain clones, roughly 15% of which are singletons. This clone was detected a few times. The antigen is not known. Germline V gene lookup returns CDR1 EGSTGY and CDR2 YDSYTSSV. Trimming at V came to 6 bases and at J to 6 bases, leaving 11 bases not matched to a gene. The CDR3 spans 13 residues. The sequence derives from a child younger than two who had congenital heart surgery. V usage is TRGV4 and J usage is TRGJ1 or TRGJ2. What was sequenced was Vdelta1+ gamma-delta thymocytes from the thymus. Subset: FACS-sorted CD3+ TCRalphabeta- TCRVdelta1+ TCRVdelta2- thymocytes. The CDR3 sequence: CATWNEESYKKLF. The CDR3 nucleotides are TGTGCCACCTGGAATGAGGAGAGTTATAAGAAACTCTTT.